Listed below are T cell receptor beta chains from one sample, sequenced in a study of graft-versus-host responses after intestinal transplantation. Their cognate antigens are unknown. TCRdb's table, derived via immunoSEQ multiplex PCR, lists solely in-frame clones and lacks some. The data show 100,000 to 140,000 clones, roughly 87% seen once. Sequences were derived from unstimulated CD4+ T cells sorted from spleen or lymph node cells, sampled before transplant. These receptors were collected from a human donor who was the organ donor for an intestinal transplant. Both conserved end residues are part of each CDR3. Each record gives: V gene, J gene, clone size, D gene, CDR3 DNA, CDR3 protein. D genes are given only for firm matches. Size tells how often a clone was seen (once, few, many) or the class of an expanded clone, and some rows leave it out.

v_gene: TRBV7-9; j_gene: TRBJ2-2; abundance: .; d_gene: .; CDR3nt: TGTGCCAGCAGCTTAAGGGGATCCACCGGGGAGCTGTTTTTT; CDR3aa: CASSLRGSTGELFF
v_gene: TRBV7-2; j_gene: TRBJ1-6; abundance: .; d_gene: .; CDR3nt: TGTGCCAGTTCTGGGCTCCGAGGACAGCCAAATTATAATTCACCCCTCCACTTT; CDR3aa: CASSGLRGQPNYNSPLHF
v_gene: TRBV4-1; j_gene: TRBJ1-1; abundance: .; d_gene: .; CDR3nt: TGCGCCAGCAGCCAGGCAGGGTTGGGGAGGAACACTGAAGCTTTCTTT; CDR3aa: CASSQAGLGRNTEAFF
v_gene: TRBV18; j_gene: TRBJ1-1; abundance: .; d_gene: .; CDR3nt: TGTGCCAGCTCAGGCACTCACCTCCGAGGAAACACTGAAGCTTTCTTT; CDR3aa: CASSGTHLRGNTEAFF
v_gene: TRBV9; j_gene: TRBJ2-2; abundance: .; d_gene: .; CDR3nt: TGTGCCAGCAGCGTAGGACCCCCGGGCACGAACACCGGGGAGCTGTTTTTT; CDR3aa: CASSVGPPGTNTGELFF
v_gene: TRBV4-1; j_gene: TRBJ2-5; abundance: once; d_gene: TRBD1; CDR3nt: TGCGCCAGCAGCCAAGCCCCCGGACAGGCACAAGAGACCCAGTACTTC; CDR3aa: CASSQAPGQAQETQYF
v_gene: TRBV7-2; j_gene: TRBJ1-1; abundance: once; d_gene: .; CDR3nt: TGTGCCAGCAGCTTAGCGGAGGGATCGGGAAGTAGTGGAAACACTGAAGCTTTCTTT; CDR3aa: CASSLAEGSGSSGNTEAFF
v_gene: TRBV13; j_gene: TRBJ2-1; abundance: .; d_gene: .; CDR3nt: TGTGCCAGCAGCTTTACGACCCTCTACAATGAGCAGTTCTTC; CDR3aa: CASSFTTLYNEQFF
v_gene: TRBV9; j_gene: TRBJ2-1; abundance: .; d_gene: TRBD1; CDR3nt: TGTGCCAGCAGCCTCCGGACAGGGACCTACAATGAGCAGTTCTTC; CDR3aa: CASSLRTGTYNEQFF
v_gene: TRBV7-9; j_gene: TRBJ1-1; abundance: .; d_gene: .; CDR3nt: TGTGCCAGCAGCTTCTGGGGGAACACTGAAGCTTTCTTT; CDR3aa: CASSFWGNTEAFF
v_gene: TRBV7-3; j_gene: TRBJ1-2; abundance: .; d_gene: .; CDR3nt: TGTGCCAGCAGCTCCTCGTGGGGGCGGGGAGGAGGCTACACCTTC; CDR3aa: CASSSSWGRGGGYTF